This T cell receptor (beta chain) was captured by sequencing in a study of OX40 agonist ivuxolimab in advanced cancers. At the level of the study: The study reported partial responses in three patients: one hepatocellular carcinoma, two cutaneous melanoma.

The repertoire was sequenced with immunoSEQ multiplex PCR; TCRdb's copy has only in-frame clones and lacks some. The table records 90,000 to 100,000 clones, about 85% of them present only once. Study-wide results and caveats: Still undetermined is the antigen specificity of the expanded peripheral T cells. With doses of 0.1-3.0 mg/kg, partial responders showed among the lowest clonal expansion.

Trimming pared 6 bases from V and 9 bases from J, leaving 24 bases between. CDR1 and CDR2 (germline): MDHEN, SYDVKM. The CDR3 spans 16 residues. To note about this clone: No antigen is known for it.

Here the sequenced sample was CD4+ or CD8+ T cells sorted from blood, taken in a trial of the OX40 agonist ivuxolimab. This chain links TRBV28 with TRBJ2-4; D possibly matches TRBD1 or TRBD2 (5 bases each). This clonotype was sampled from an adult with an advanced solid tumor such as melanoma, head and neck, liver or kidney cancer. CDR3 DNA: TGTGCCAGCAGCCCAGGAGGACGGGGTCTAAGGGGCATTCAGTACTTC. Translation: CASSPGGRGLRGIQYF.